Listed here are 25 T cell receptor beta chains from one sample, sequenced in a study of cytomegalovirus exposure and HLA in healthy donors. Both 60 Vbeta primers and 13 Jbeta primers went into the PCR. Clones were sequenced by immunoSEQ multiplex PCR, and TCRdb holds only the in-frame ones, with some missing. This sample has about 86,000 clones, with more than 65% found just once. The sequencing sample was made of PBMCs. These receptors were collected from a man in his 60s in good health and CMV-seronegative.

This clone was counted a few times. This chain's CDR3 is CASSLVLAGNEQFF. The CDR3 nucleotides read TGCGCCAGCAGCTTGGTCCTAGCGGGGAACGAGCAGTTCTTC. The rearrangement links TRBV5-1 to TRBJ2-1, with 9 nucleotides matching TRBD2. This CDR3 has 14 residues. CDR1 is SGHRS, CDR2 YFSETQ, per germline. Germline trimming cut 0 bases from V and 10 bases from J; bases unmatched to any gene: 5.

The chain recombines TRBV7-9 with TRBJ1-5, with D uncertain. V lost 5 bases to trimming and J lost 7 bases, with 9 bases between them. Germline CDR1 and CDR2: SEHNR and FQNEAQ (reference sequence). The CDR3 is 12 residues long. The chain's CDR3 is CASSAGEQPQHF. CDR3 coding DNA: TGTGCCAGCAGCGCCGGTGAGCAGCCCCAGCATTTT.

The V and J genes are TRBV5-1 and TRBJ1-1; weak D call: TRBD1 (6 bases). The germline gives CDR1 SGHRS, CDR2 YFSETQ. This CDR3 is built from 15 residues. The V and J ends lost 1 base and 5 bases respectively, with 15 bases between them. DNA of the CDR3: TGCGCCAGCAGCTTGACTGCCAGCCAGGGGACTGAAGCTTTCTTT. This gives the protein CASSLTASQGTEAFF.

The chain's CDR3 is CASGTDQGLFEQYF. The CDR3 DNA follows: TGCGCCAGCGGCACAGACCAGGGACTATTCGAGCAGTACTTC. J is TRBJ2-7 and V is TRBV5-1, with TRBD2 identical over 7 bases. CDR3 size: 14 residues. Trimming cost V 7 bases and J 6 bases; bases outside gene matches: 13. The germline V gene encodes CDR1 SGHRS and CDR2 YFSETQ. Drawing the rest from reference TRBV5-1 and TRBJ2-7, the complete variable domain is KAGVTQTPRYLIKTRGQQVTLSCSPISGHRSVSWYQQTPGQGLQFLFEYFSETQRNKGNFPGRFSGRQFSNSRSEMNVSTLELGDSALYLCASGTDQGLFEQYFGPGTRLTVT.

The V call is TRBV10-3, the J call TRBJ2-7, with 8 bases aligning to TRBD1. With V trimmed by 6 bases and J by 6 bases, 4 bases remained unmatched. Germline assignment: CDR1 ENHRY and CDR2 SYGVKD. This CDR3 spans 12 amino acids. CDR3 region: CAISYRGAEQYF. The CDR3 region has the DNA TGTGCCATCAGCTACAGGGGGGCCGAGCAGTACTTC.

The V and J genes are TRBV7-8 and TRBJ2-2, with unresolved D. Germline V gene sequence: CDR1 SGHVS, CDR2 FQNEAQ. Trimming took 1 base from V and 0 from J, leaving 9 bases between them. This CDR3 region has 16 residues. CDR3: CASSLGAFANTGELFF. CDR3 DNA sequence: TGTGCCAGCAGCTTAGGGGCCTTCGCGAACACCGGGGAGCTGTTTTTT.

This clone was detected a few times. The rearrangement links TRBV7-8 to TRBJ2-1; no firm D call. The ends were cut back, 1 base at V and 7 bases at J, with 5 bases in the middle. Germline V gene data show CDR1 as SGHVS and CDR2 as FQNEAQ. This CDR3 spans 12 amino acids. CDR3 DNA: TGTGCCAGCAGCTTAGTAATGAATGAGCAGTTCTTC. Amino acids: CASSLVMNEQFF. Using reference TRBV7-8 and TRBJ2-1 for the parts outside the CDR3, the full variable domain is GAGVSQSPRYKVAKRGQDVALRCDPISGHVSLFWYQQALGQGPEFLTYFQNEAQLDKSGLPSDRFFAERPEGSVSTLKIQRTQQEDSAVYLCASSLVMNEQFFGPGTRLTVL.

The CDR3 DNA follows: TGCGCCAGCAGCCAAGGACAGGGGATCGTTGGGGCCAACGTCCTGACTTTC. Protein: CASSQGQGIVGANVLTF. V gene TRBV5-1 combines with J gene TRBJ2-6; 9 bases line up with TRBD1. The CDR3 consists of 17 residues. With V trimmed by 4 bases and J by 3 bases, 8 bases remained unmatched. Germline-derived CDR1 and CDR2 are SGHRS and YFSETQ.

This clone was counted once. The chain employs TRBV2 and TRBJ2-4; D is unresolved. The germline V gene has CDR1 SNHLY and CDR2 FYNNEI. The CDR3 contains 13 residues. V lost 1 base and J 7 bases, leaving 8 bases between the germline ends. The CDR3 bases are TGTGCCAGCAGTGAAGTTGTGAGGAACATTCAGTACTTC. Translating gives CASSEVVRNIQYF.

The CDR3 nucleotides are TGCGCCAGCAGCCGGTCCCTTTACTCCTACGAGCAGTACTTC. This gives the protein CASSRSLYSYEQYF. The chain is built from TRBV4-3 and TRBJ2-5; no firm D call. The J call may be incorrect, as the DNA end agrees better with TRBJ2-7. The CDR3 has 14 residues. The germline V gene encodes CDR1 LGHNA and CDR2 YSLEER.

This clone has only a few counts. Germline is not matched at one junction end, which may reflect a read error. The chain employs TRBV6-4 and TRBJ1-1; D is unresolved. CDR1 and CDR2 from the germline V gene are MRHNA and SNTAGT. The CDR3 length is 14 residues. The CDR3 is CATQTDGMNTKAFF. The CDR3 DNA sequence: TGTGCCACACAAACTGACGGTATGAACACTAAAGCTTTCTTT.

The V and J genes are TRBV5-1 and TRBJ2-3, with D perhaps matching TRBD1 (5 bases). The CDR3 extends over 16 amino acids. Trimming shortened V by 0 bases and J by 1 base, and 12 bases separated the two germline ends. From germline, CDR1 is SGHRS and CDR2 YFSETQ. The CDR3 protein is CASSLVAQGGTDTQYF. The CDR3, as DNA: TGCGCCAGCAGCTTGGTTGCCCAAGGGGGCACAGATACGCAGTATTTT.

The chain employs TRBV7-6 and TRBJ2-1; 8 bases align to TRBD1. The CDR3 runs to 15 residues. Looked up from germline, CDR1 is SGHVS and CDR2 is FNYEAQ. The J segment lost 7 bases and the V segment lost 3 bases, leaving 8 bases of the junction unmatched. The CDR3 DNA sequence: TGTGCCAGCAGCTTCCCCGGGACAGGAGGGAATGAGCAGTTCTTC. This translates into CASSFPGTGGNEQFF.

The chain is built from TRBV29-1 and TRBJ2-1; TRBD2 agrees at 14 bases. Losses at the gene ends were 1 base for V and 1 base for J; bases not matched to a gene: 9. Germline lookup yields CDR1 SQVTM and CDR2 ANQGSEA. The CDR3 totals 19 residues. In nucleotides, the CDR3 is TGCAGCGTTGAAGCGGCGGGACTAGCGGGAGCTAGTTCCTACAATGAGCAGTTCTTC. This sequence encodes CSVEAAGLAGASSYNEQFF.

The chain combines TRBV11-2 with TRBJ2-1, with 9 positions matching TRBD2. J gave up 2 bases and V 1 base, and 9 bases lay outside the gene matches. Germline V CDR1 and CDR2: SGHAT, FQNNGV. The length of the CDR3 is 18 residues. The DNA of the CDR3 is TGTGCCAGCAGCTTAGTAGCGGGAGAGGGGACAGCCTACAATGAGCAGTTCTTC. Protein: CASSLVAGEGTAYNEQFF.

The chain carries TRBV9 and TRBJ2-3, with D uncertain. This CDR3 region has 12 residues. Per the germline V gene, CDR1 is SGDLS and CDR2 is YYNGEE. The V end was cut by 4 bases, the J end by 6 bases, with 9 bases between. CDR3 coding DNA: TGTGCCAGCAGCTCTCCCCCGGATACGCAGTATTTT. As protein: CASSSPPDTQYF.

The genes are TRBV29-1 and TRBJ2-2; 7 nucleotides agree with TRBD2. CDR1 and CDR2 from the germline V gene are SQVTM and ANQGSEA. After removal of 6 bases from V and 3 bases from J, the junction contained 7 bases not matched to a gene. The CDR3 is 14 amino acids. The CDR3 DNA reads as TGCAGCGTGACGCGGGGGACCCACACCGGGGAGCTGTTTTTT. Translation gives CSVTRGTHTGELFF.

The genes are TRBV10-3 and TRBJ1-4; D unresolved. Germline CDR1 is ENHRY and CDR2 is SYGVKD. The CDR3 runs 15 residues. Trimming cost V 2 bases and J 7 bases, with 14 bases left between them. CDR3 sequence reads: CAISEGGPGGEKLFF. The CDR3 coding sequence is TGTGCCATCAGTGAGGGAGGGCCCGGCGGTGAAAAACTGTTTTTT.

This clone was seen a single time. For the CDR3, the DNA is TGTGCCAGCAGCCAAGATCTAGTCAGGGACTACACTGAAGCTTTCTTT. The encoded protein is CASSQDLVRDYTEAFF. The chain combines TRBV4-2 with TRBJ1-1, with D tentatively TRBD1 (5 bases). Trimming took off 0 bases at V and 3 bases at J, with 14 bases between the two ends. The length of the CDR3 is 16 residues. Looked up from germline, CDR1 is LGHNA and CDR2 is YNFKEQ.

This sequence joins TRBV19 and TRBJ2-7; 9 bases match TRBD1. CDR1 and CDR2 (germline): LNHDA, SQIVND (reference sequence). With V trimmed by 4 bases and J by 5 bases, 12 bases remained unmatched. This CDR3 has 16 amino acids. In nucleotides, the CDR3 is TGTGCCAGTAGTAGGGACACCGGGACAGGGTCCAACGAGCAGTACTTC. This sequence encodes CASSRDTGTGSNEQYF.

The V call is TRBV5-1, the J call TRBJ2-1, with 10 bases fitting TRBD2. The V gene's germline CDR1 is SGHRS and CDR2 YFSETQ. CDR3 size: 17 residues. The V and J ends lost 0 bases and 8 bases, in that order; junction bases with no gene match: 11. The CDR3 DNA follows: TGCGCCAGCAGCTTGGCCTTCAGCGGGGGGGCGAACGATGAGCAGTTCTTC. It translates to CASSLAFSGGANDEQFF.

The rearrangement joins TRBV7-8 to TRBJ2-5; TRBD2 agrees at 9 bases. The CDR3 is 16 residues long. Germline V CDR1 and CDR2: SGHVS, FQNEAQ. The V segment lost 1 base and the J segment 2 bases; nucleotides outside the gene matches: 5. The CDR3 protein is CASSLVTSGLQETQYF. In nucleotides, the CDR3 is TGTGCCAGCAGCTTAGTGACTAGCGGATTACAAGAGACCCAGTACTTC.

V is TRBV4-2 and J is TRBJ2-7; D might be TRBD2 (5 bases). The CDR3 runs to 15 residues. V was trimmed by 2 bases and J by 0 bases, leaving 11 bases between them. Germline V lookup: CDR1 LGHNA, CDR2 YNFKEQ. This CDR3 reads CASSQPGSDSYEQYF. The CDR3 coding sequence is TGTGCCAGCAGCCAACCGGGGTCGGACTCCTACGAGCAGTACTTC.

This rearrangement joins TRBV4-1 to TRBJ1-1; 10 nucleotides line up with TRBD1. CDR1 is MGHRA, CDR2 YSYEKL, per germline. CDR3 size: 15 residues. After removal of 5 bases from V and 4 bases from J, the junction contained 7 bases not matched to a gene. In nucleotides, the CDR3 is TGCGCCAGCAGCAGACAGGGGGCGAGGACCACTGAAGCTTTCTTT. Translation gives CASSRQGARTTEAFF.

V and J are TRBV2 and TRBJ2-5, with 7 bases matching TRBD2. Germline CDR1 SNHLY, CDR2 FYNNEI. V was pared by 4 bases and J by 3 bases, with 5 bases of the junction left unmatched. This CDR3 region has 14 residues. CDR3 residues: CASSANREEETQYF. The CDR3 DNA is TGTGCCAGCAGTGCAAACCGGGAGGAAGAGACCCAGTACTTC. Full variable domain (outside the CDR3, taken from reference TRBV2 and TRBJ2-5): EPEVTQTPSHQVTQMGQEVILRCVPISNHLYFYWYRQILGQKVEFLVSFYNNEISEKSEIFDDQFSVERPDGSNFTLKIRSTKLEDSAMYFCASSANREEETQYFGPGTRLLVL.